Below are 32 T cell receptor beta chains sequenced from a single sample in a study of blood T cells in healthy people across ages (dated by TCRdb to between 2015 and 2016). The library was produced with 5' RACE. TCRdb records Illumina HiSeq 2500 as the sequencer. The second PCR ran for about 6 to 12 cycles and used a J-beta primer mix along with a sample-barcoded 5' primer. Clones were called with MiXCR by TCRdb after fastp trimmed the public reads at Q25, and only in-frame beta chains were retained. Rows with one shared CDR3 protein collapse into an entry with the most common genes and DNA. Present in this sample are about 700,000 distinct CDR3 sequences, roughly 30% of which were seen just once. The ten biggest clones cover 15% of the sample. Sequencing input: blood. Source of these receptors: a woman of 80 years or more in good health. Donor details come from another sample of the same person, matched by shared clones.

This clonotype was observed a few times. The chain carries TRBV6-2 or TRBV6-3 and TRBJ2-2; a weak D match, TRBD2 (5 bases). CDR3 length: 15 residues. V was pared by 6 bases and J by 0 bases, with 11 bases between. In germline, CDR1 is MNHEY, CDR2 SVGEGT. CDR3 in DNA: TGTGCCAGCAGAGGACTCTTACCGAACACCGGGGAGCTGTTTTTT. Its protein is CASRGLLPNTGELFF.

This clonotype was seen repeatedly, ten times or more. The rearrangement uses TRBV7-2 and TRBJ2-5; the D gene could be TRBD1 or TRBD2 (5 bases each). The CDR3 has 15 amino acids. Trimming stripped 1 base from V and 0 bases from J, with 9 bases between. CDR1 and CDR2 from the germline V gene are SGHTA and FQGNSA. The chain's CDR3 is CASSLGGGYQETQYF. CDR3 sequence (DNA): TGTGCCAGCAGCTTAGGGGGCGGGTACCAAGAGACCCAGTACTTC.

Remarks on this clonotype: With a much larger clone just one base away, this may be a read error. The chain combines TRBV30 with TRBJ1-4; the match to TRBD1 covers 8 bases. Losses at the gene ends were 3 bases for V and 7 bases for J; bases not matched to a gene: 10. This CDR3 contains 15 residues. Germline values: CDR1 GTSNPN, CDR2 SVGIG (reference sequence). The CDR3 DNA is TGTGCCTGGAGGTTCTCAGGGGGCGCGGGTGAAAAACTGTTTTTT. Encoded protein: CAWRFSGGAGEKLFF. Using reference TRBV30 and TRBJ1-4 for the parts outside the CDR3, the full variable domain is SQTIHQWPATLVQPVGSPLSLECTVEGTSNPNLYWYRQAAGRGLQLLFYSVGIGQISSEVPQNLSASRPQDRQFILSSKKLLLSDSGFYLCAWRFSGGAGEKLFFGSGTQLSVL.

The CDR3 nucleotides are TGTGCCAGCAGCTTAGAAGCGGGGAACTCCTACGAGCAGTACTTC. Protein product: CASSLEAGNSYEQYF. This chain links TRBV7-2 with TRBJ2-7; TRBD2 aligns across 7 bases. This CDR3 has 15 amino acids. Germline loops: CDR1 SGHTA, CDR2 FQGNSA. With V trimmed by 1 base and J by 0 bases, 3 bases remained unmatched.

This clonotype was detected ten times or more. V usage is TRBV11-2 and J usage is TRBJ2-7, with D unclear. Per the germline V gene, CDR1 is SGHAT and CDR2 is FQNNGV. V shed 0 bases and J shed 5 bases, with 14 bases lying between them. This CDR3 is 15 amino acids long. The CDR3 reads CASSLDPSGFDEQYF. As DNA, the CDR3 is TGTGCCAGCAGCTTAGATCCCTCCGGGTTCGACGAGCAGTACTTC.

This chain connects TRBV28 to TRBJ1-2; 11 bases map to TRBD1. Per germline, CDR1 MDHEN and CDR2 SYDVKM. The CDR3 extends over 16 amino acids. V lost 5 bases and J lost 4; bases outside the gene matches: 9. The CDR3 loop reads CASSPVGTGGGYGYTF. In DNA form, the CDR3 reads TGTGCCAGCAGTCCAGTCGGGACAGGGGGGGGCTATGGCTACACCTTC.

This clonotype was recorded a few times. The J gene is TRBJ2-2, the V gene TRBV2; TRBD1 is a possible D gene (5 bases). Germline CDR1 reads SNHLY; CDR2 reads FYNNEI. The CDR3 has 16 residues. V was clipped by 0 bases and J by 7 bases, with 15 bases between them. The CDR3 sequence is CASSEAGAGLDGELFF. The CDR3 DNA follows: TGTGCCAGCAGTGAAGCGGGTGCAGGGCTTGACGGGGAGCTGTTTTTT.

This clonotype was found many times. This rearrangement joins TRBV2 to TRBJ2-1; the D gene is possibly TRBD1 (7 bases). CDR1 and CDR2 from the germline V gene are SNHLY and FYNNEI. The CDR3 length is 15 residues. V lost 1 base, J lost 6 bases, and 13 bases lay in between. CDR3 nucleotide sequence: TGTGCCAGCAGTGAAGATGGAGGGGGCTTCAATGAGCAGTTCTTC. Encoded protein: CASSEDGGGFNEQFF.

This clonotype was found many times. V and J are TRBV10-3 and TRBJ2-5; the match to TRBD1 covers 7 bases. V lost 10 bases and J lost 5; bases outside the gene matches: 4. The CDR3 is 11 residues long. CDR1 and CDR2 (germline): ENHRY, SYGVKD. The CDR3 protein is CATLTGETQYF. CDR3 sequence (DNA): TGTGCCACCCTGACAGGGGAGACCCAGTACTTC.

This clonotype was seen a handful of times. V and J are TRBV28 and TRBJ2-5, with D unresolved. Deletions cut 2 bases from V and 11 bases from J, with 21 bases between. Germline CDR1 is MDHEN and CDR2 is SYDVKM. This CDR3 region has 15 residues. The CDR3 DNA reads TGTGCCAGCAGTTTAATTACGGGTCGACGCAATGAGCAGTACTTC. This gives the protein CASSLITGRRNEQYF.

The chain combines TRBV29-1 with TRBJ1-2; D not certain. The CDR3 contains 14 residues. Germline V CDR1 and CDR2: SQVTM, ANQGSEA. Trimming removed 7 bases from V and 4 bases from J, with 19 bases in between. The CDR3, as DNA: TGCAGCGGTGGCGGGCAGGAGTCGGTCTATGGCTACACCTTC. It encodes CSGGGQESVYGYTF.

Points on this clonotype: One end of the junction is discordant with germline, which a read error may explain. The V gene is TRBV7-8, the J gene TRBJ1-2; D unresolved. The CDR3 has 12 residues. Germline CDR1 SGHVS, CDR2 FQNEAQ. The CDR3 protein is CASSLSLYGYIF. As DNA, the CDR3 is TGTGCCAGCAGCTTATCCTTATATGGCTACATCTTC.

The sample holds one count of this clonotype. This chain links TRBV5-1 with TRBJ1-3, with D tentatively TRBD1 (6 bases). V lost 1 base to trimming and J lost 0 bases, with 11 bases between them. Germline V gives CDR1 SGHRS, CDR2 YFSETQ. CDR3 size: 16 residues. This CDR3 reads CASSLTGSSSGNTIYF. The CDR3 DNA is TGCGCCAGCAGCTTGACAGGGTCTAGCTCTGGAAACACCATATATTTT.

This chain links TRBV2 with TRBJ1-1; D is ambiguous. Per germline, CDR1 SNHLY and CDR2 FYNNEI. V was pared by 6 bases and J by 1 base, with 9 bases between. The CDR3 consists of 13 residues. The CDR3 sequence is CASRTVSNTEAFF. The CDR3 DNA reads TGTGCCAGCAGGACCGTTTCGAACACTGAAGCTTTCTTT.

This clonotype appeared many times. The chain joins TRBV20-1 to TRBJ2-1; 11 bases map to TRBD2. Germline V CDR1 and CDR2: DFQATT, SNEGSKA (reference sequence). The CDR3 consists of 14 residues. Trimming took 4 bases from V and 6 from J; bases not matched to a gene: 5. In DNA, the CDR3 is TGCAGTGCTACCTTAGCGGGGGGGCGCAATGAGCAGTTCTTC. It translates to CSATLAGGRNEQFF.

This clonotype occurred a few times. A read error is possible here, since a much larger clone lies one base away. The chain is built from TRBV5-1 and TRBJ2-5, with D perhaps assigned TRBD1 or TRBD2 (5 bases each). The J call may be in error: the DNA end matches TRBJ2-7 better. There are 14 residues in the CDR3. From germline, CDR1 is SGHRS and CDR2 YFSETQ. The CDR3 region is CASSWASIGGEQYF. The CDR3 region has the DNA TGCGCCAGCAGCTGGGCCTCTATTGGGGGCGAGCAGTACTTC.

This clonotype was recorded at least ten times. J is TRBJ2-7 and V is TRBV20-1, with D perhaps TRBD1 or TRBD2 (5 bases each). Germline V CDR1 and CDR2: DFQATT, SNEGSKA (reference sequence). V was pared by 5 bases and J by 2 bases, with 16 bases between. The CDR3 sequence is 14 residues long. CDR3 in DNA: TGCAGTGCTGACCCCGGGACGGGCACCTACGAGCAGTACTTC. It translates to CSADPGTGTYEQYF.

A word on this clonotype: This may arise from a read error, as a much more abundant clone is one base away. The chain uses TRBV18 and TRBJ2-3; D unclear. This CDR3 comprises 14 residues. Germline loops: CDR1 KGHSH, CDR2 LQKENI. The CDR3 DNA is TGTGCCAGCACACCAGACTCCCCTCCTGGTACGCAGTATTTT. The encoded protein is CASTPDSPPGTQYF.

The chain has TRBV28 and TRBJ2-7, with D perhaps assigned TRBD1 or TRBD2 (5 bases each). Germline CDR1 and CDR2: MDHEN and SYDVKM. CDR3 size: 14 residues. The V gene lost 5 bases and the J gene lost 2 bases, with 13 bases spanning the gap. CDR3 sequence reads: CASSAPLGAYEQYF. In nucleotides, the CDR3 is TGTGCCAGCAGTGCCCCTTTGGGGGCCTACGAGCAGTACTTC. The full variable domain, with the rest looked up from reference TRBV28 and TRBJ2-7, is DVKVTQSSRYLVKRTGEKVFLECVQDMDHENMFWYRQDPGLGLRLIYFSYDVKMKEKGDIPEGYSVSREKKERFSLILESASTNQTSMYLCASSAPLGAYEQYFGPGTRLTVT.

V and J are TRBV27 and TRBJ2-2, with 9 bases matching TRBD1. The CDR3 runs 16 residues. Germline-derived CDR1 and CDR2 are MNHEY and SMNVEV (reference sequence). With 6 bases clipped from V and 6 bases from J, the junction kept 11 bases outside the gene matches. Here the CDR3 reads CASSRPGQGGAGELFF. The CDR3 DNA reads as TGTGCCAGCAGCCGACCGGGACAGGGAGGCGCCGGGGAGCTGTTTTTT.

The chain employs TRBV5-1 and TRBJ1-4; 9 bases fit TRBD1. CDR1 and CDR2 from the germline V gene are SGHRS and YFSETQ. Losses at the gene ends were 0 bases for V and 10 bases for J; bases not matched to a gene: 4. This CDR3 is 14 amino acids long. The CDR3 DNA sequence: TGCGCCAGCAGCTTGGGGGGACAGGGCGGAAAACTGTTTTTT. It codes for CASSLGGQGGKLFF.

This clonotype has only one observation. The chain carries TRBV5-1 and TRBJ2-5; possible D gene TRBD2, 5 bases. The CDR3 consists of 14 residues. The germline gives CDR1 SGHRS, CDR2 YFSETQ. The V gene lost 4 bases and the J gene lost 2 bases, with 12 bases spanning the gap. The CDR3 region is CASSQGLLQETQYF. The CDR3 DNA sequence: TGCGCCAGCAGCCAAGGACTCCTTCAAGAGACCCAGTACTTC.

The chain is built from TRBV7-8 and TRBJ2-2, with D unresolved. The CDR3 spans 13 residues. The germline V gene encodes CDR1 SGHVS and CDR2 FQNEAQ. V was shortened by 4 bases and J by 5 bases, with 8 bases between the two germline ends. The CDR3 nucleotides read TGTGCCAGCAGCTCGAGCTGGACCGGGGAGCTGTTTTTT. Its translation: CASSSSWTGELFF. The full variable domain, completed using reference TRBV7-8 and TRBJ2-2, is GAGVSQSPRYKVAKRGQDVALRCDPISGHVSLFWYQQALGQGPEFLTYFQNEAQLDKSGLPSDRFFAERPEGSVSTLKIQRTQQEDSAVYLCASSSSWTGELFFGEGSRLTVL.

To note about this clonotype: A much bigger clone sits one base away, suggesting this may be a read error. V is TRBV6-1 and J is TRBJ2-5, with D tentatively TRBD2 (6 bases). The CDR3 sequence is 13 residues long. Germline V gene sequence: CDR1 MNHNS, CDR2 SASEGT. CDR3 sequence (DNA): TGTGCCTGCAGTGAATCGGAGGGAGTGACCCAGTACTTC. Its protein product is CACSESEGVTQYF.

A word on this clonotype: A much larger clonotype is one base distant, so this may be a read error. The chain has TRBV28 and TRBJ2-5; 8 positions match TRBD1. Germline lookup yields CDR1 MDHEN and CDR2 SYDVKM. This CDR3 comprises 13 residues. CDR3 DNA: TGTGCCAGCCAAGACAGGGGTCAAGAGACCCCGTACTTC. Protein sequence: CASQDRGQETPYF.

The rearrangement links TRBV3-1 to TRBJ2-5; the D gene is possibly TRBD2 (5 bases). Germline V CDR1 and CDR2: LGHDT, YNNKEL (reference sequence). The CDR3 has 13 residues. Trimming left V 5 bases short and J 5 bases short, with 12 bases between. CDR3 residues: CASSITTGETQYF. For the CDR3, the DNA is TGTGCCAGCAGCATAACGACGGGGGAGACCCAGTACTTC.

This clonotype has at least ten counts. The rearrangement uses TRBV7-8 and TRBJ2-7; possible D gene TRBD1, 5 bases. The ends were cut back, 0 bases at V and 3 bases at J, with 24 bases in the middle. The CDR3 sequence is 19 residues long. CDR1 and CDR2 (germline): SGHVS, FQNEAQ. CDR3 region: CASSLAKISWGSTYYEQYF. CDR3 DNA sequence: TGTGCCAGCAGCTTAGCGAAGATATCTTGGGGCAGCACATACTACGAGCAGTACTTC.

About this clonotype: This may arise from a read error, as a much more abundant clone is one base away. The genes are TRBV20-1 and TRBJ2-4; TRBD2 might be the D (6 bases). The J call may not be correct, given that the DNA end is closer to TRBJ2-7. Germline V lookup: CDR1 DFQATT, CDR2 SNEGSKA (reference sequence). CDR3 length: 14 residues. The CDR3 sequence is CSARGGEGAGEQYF. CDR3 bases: TGCAGTGCTAGAGGGGGAGAGGGAGCGGGCGAGCAGTACTTC.

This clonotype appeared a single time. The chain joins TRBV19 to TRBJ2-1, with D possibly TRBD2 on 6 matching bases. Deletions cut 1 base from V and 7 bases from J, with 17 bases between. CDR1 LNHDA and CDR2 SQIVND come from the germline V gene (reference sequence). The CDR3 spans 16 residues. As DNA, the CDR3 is TGTGCCAGTAGTATAGGGGGCGGGGTTTTGGGGAATGAGCAGTTCTTC. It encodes CASSIGGGVLGNEQFF. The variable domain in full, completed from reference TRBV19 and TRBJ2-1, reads DGGITQSPKYLFRKEGQNVTLSCEQNLNHDAMYWYRQDPGQGLRLIYYSQIVNDFQKGDIAEGYSVSREKKESFPLTVTSAQKNPTAFYLCASSIGGGVLGNEQFFGPGTRLTVL.

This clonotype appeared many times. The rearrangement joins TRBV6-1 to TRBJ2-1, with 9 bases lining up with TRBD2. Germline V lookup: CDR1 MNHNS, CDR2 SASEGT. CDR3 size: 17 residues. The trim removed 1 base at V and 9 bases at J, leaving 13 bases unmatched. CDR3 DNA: TGTGCCAGCAGTGAAGTTTTCGGCGGGGGGGCACCGGGTGAGCAGTTCTTC. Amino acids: CASSEVFGGGAPGEQFF.

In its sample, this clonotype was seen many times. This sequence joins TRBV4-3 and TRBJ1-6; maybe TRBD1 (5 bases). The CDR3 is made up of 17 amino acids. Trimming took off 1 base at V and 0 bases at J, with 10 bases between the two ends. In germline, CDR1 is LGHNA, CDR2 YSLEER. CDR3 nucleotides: TGCGCCAGCAGCCAAGCCCCTGACAGCTCCTATAATTCACCCCTCCACTTT. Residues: CASSQAPDSSYNSPLHF.

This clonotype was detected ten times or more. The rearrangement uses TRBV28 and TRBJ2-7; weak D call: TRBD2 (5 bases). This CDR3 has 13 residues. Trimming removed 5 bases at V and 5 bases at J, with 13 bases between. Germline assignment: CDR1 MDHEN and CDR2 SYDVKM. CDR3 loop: CASSPGRQDEQYF. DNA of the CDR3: TGTGCCAGCAGTCCTGGGAGACAAGACGAGCAGTACTTC.